This record covers a single T cell receptor (beta chain). The entry originates in a study of blood T cell repertoires in COVID-19. This table comes from immunoSEQ multiplex PCR, and its TCRdb copy is limited to in-frame clones, with some not included. Of 100,000 to 150,000 clones in the sample, around 81% are singletons; the top ten hold 12%. This CDR3 comprises 18 residues. Germline V CDR1 and CDR2: MNHEY, SMNVEV (reference sequence). Deletions cut 9 bases from V and 9 bases from J, with 36 bases between. The source material was peripheral blood. V usage is TRBV27 and J usage is TRBJ2-7, with D perhaps TRBD2 (5 bases). The clonotype originates from a man aged 60 to 69 with acute or convalescent COVID-19. Written as DNA, the CDR3 is TGTGCCAGTGGGAGACGGCAGTTTATGCGCTCCGTAGTTTCTGTGCAGTACTTC. This translates into CASGRRQFMRSVVSVQYF.